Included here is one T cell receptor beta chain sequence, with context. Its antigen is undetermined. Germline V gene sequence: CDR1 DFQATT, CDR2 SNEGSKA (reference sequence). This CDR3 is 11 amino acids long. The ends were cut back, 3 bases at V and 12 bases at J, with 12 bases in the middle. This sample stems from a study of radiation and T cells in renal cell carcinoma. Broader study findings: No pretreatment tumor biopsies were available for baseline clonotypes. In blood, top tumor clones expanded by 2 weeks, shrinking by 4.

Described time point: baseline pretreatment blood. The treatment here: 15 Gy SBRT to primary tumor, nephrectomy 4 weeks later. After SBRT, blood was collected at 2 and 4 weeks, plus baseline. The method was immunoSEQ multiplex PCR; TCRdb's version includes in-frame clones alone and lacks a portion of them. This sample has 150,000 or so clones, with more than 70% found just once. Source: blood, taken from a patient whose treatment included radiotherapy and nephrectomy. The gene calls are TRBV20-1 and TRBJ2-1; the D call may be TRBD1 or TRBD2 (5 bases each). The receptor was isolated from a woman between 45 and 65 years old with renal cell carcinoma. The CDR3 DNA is TGCAGTGCTAGGGTGGGGGAGCGGCAGTTCTTC. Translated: CSARVGERQFF.